What follows describes a single T cell receptor (beta chain). What it binds is not known. The germline CDR1 and CDR2 sequences are LGHNA and YSLEER. CDR3 length: 14 amino acids. V lost 0 bases and J lost 6, with 8 bases in between. The data are from a study of Ad26.COV2.S vaccination and SARS-CoV-2 variants. The study's findings and limits: Placebo and vaccine recipients had non-spike TCR breadth that was similar. In TCR breadth and depth analyses, total T cell responses may have been underestimated. After vaccination, reports described spike-specific CD8+ and CD4+ T cell responses as showing substantial breadth.

Repertoires were generated with immunoSEQ multiplex PCR, while TCRdb's copy carries only in-frame clones and drops some. The sample has over 110,000 clones; approximately 90% are singletons. The clonotype was recovered from a human donor who had recovered from COVID-19. V usage is TRBV4-3 and J usage is TRBJ2-2; no clear D gene. Sequencing was performed on peripheral blood, taken after recovery from COVID-19. CDR3 DNA: TGCGCCAGCAGCCAAGATTGGAGTTCCGGGGAGCTGTTTTTT. This encodes CASSQDWSSGELFF.